The 10 T cell receptor beta chains presented below share a single source sample, sequenced in a study of blood T cell repertoires in COVID-19. This table comes from immunoSEQ multiplex PCR, and its TCRdb copy is limited to in-frame clones, with some not included. Of under 150,000 clones in the sample, approximately 85% were seen once. Sequenced input: peripheral blood. These receptors were obtained from a woman aged 60 to 75 with COVID-19, enrolled during active disease.

This sequence joins TRBV2 and TRBJ1-6; the D gene is possibly TRBD1 (6 bases). The CDR3 has 12 amino acids. CDR1 is SNHLY and CDR2 is FYNNEI in the germline V gene. The V and J ends lost 6 bases and 8 bases respectively, with 8 bases between them. Here the CDR3 reads CASRSGDSPLHF. The CDR3 DNA sequence: TGTGCCAGCAGGTCAGGGGATTCACCCCTCCACTTT.

This clone was counted a few times. The chain carries TRBV2 and TRBJ2-5; D possibly corresponds to TRBD2 (5 bases). The CDR3 extends over 15 amino acids. Trimming left V 1 base short and J 1 base short, with 10 bases between. Per the germline V gene, CDR1 is SNHLY and CDR2 is FYNNEI. The CDR3 here is CASSEGTFPQETQYF. The CDR3 region has the DNA TGTGCCAGCAGTGAAGGGACTTTTCCCCAAGAGACCCAGTACTTC.

J is TRBJ1-1 and V is TRBV19, with D maybe TRBD1 (5 bases). There are 16 residues in the CDR3. In germline, CDR1 is LNHDA, CDR2 SQIVND (reference sequence). V lost 0 bases and J lost 1, with 12 bases in between. CDR3 DNA sequence: TGTGCCAGTAGTATAGATCGCAGGGTCGGGAACACTGAAGCTTTCTTT. Amino acid sequence: CASSIDRRVGNTEAFF.

The chain couples TRBV18 to TRBJ2-7, with TRBD1 matching over 7 bases. Germline-derived CDR1 and CDR2 are KGHSH and LQKENI. The CDR3 consists of 14 residues. With V trimmed by 3 bases and J by 3 bases, 5 bases remained unmatched. CDR3 region: CASSPGDSIYEQYF. The CDR3 bases are TGTGCCAGCTCACCTGGGGACAGCATCTACGAGCAGTACTTC. Looking up the rest from reference TRBV18 and TRBJ2-7 gives the full variable domain: NAGVMQNPRHLVRRRGQEARLRCSPMKGHSHVYWYRQLPEEGLKFMVYLQKENIIDESGMPKERFSAEFPKEGPSILRIQQVVRGDSAAYFCASSPGDSIYEQYFGPGTRLTVT.

The rearrangement joins TRBV3-1 (or the pseudogene TRBV3-2) to TRBJ2-5; TRBD1 agrees at 10 bases. This CDR3 spans 15 amino acids. V shed 3 bases and J 4 bases; nucleotides not matched to a gene: 5. The V gene's germline CDR1 is LGHDT and CDR2 YNNKEL (reference sequence). The CDR3, as DNA: TGTGCCAGCAGCCACGGACAGGGGGTGGGAGAGACCCAGTACTTC. As protein: CASSHGQGVGETQYF.

The genes are TRBV15 and TRBJ1-2, with TRBD1 matching 8 bases. The V segment lost 0 bases and the J segment 8 bases; nucleotides outside the gene matches: 5. The CDR3 covers 14 residues. Per the germline V gene, CDR1 is LNHNV and CDR2 is YYDKDF (reference sequence). In DNA, the CDR3 is TGTGCCACCAGCAGAGAGACAGGGGATTCCGGCTACACCTTC. This encodes CATSRETGDSGYTF. Together with reference TRBV15 and TRBJ1-2, the CDR3 gives the full variable domain: DAMVIQNPRYQVTQFGKPVTLSCSQTLNHNVMYWYQQKSSQAPKLLFHYYDKDFNNEADTPDNFQSRRPNTSFCFLDIRSPGLGDTAMYLCATSRETGDSGYTFGSGTRLTVV.

The chain has TRBV18 and TRBJ2-7; 11 bases are shared with TRBD2. The CDR3 loop spans 19 amino acids. The germline CDR1 and CDR2 sequences are KGHSH and LQKENI. Germline trimming cut 2 bases from V and 2 bases from J; bases unmatched to any gene: 14. The CDR3 loop is CASSPRGSASGGITYEQYF. The CDR3 nucleotides read TGTGCCAGCTCACCAAGAGGGTCGGCTAGCGGGGGGATTACCTACGAGCAGTACTTC.

V and J are TRBV7-6 and TRBJ2-7, with 12 nucleotides matching TRBD2. CDR3 length: 14 amino acids. The germline V gene encodes CDR1 SGHVS and CDR2 FNYEAQ. V trimming: 5 bases; J trimming: 4 bases; junction bases outside the gene matches: 3. Written as DNA, the CDR3 is TGTGCCAGCAGCCACACTAGCGGGGGGTACGAGCAGTACTTC. It is translated as CASSHTSGGYEQYF.

This clone was counted once. The DNA for the CDR3 is TGTGCCAGTGCCCAGGGGGTTAATCAGCCCCAGCATTTT. Its protein product is CASAQGVNQPQHF. The chain is built from TRBV19 and TRBJ1-5; TRBD1 agrees at 7 bases. After removal of 8 bases from V and 4 bases from J, the junction contained 5 bases not matched to a gene. This CDR3 has 13 amino acids. The germline V gene encodes CDR1 LNHDA and CDR2 SQIVND (reference sequence).

This chain connects TRBV27 to TRBJ1-6, with TRBD1 as a possible D gene (6 bases). This CDR3 has 15 residues. V was shortened by 4 bases and J by 5 bases, with 12 bases between the two germline ends. Germline loops: CDR1 MNHEY, CDR2 SMNVEV (reference sequence). In DNA, the CDR3 is TGTGCCAGCAGTTATAGGGGGTTAGATAATTCACCCCTCCACTTT. It codes for CASSYRGLDNSPLHF.